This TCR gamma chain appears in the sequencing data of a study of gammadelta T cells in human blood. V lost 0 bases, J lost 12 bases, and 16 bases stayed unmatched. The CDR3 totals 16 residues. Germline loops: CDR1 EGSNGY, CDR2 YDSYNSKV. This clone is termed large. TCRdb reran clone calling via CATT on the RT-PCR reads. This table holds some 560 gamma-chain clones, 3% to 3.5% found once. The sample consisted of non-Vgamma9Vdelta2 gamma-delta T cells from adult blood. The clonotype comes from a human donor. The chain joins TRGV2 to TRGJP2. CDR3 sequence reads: CATWDGPDSFWGIKTF. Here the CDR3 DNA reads TGTGCCACCTGGGACGGGCCGGATTCTTTTTGGGGGATCAAGACGTTT.